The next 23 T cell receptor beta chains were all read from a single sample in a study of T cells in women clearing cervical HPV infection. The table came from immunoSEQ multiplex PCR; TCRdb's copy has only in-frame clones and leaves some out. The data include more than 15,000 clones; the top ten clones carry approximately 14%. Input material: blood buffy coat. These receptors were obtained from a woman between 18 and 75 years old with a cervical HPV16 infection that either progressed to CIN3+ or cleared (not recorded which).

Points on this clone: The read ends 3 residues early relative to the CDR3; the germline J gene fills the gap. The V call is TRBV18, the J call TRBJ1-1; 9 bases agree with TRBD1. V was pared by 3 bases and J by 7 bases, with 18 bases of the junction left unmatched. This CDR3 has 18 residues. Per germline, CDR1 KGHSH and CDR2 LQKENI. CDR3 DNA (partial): TGTGCCAGCTCACCTTTGGTTCCGGGACAGGGCGGAGGGGGTGAA. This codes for CASSPLVPGQGGGGE. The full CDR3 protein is CASSPLVPGQGGGGEAFF.

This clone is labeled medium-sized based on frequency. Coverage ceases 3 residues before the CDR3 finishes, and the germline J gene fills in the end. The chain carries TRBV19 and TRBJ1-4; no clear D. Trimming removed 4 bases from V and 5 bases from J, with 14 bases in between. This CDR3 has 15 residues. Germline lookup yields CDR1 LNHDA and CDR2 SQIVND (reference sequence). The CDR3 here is CASSREGVINEKLFF. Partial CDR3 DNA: TGTGCCAGTAGTAGAGAGGGCGTCATAAATGAAAAA.

Partial CDR3 DNA: TGTGCCAGCAGCGCTCCCCGGGACAGCGGGACGTACGAG. It encodes CASSAPRDSGTYE. The full CDR3 sequence reads CASSAPRDSGTYEQYF. This chain connects TRBV9 to TRBJ2-7; D is possibly TRBD1 or TRBD2 (7 bases each). The DNA ends 3 residues before the CDR3 does, and the rest of the CDR3 is filled in from the germline J gene. The CDR3 has 16 residues. Germline V gene lookup returns CDR1 SGDLS and CDR2 YYNGEE. V was cut by 3 bases and J by 4 bases, with 20 bases left in between. The complete variable domain, with remaining parts taken from reference TRBV9 and TRBJ2-7, reads DSGVTQTPKHLITATGQRVTLRCSPRSGDLSVYWYQQSLDQGLQFLIQYYNGEERAKGNILERFSAQQFPDLHSELNLSSLELGDSALYFCASSAPRDSGTYEQYFGPGTRLTVT.

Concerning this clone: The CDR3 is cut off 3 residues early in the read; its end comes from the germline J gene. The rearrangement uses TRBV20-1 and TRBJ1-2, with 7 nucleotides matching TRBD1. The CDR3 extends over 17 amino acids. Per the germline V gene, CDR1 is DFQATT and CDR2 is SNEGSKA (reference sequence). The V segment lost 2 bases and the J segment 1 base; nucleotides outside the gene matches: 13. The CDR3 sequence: CSARPLTGTDYNYGYTF. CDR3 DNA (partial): TGCAGTGCTAGACCCCTTACGGGGACAGATTATAACTATGGC.

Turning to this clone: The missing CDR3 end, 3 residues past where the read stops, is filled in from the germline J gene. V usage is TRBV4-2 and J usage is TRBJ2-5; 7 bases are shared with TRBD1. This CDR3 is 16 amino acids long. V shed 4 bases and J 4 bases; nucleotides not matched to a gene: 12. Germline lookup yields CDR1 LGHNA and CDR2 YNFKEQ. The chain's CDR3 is CASSLSGQVELETQYF. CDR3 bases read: TGTGCCAGCAGCCTCTCTGGACAGGTAGAATTAGAGACC.

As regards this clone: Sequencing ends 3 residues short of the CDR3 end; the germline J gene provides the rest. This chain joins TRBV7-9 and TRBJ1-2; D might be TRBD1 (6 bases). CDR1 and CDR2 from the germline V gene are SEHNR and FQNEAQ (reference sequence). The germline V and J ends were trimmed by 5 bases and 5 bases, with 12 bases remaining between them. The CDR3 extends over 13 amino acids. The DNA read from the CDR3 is TGTGCCAGCAGCGCCACAGGGTGGTATGGC. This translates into CASSATGWYG. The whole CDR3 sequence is CASSATGWYGYTF.

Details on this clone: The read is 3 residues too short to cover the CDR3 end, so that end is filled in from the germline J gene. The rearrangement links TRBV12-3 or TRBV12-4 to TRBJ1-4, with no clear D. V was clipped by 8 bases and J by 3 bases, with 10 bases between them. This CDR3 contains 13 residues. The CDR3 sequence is CASGSGSNEKLFF. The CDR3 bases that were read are TGTGCCAGCGGCTCGGGGTCTAATGAAAAA.

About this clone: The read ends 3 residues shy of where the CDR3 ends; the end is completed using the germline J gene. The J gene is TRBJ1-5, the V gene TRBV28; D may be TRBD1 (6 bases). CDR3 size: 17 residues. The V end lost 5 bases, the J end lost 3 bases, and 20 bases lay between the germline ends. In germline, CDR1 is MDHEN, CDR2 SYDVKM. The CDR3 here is CASSPRGGGTFNQPQHF. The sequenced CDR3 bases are TGTGCCAGCAGTCCCCGAGGGGGGGGTACCTTCAATCAGCCC.

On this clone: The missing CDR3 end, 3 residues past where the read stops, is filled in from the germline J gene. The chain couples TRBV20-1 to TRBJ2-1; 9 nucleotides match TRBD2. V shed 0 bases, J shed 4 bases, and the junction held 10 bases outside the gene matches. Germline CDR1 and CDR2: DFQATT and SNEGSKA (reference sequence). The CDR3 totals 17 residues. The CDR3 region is CSARDSTGTSNYNEQFF. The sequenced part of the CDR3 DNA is TGCAGTGCTAGAGATTCTACCGGGACTAGCAATTACAATGAG.

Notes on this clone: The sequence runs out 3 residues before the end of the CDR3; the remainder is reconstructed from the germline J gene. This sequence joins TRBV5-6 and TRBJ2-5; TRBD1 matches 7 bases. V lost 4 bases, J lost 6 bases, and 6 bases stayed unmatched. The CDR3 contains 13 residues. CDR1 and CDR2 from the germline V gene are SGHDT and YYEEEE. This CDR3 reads CASSVTGVKTQYF. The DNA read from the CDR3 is TGTGCCAGCAGCGTAACAGGGGTAAAGACC.

The part of the CDR3 DNA that was read is TGTGCCAGCTCCCCGACAGGGAATGAAAAA. Translating it yields CASSPTGNEK. The full CDR3 protein reads CASSPTGNEKLFF. The V call is TRBV18, the J call TRBJ1-4, with 7 bases lining up with TRBD1. The CDR3 goes on 3 residues after the read ends, and that part is filled in from the germline J gene. The V and J ends lost 6 bases and 5 bases, in that order; junction bases with no gene match: 3. This CDR3 spans 13 amino acids. The germline V gene has CDR1 KGHSH and CDR2 LQKENI.

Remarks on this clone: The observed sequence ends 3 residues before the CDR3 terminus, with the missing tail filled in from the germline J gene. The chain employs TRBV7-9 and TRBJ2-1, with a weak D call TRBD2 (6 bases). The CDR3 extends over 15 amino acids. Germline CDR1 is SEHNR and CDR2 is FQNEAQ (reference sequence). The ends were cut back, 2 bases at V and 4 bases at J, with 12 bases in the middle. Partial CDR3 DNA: TGTGCCAGCAGCTTAATTATAGGACTATACAATGAG. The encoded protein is CASSLIIGLYNE. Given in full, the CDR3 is CASSLIIGLYNEQFF.

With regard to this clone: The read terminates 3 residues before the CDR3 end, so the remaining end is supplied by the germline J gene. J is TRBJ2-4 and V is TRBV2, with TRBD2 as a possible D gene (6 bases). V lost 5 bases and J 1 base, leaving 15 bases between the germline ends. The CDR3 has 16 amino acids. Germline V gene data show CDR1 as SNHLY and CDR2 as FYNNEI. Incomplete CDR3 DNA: TGTGCCAGCAGTCGGGACTCCCCTGCGGCCAAAAACATT. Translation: CASSRDSPAAKNI. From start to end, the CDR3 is CASSRDSPAAKNIQYF.

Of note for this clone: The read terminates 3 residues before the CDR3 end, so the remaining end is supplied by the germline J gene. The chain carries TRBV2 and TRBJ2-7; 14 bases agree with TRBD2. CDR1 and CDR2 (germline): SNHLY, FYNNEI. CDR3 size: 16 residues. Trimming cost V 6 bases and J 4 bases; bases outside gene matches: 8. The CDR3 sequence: CASRDLGTSGSYEQYF. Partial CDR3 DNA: TGTGCCAGCAGAGACCTCGGGACTAGCGGGAGTTACGAG.

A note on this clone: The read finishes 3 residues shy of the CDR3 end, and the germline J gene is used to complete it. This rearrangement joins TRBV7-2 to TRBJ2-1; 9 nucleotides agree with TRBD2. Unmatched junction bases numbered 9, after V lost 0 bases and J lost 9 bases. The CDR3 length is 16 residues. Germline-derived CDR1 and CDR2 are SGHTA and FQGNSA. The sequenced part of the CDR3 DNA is TGTGCCAGCAGCTTAGCGCGGGTCTCAGCGGGAGGTGAG. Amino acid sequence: CASSLARVSAGGE. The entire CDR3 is CASSLARVSAGGEQFF.

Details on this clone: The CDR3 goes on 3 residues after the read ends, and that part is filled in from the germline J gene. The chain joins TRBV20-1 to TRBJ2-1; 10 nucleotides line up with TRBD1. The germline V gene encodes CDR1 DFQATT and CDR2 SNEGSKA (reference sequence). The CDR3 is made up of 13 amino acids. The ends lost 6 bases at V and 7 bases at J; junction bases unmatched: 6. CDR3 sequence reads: CSARQGAMNEQFF. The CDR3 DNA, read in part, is TGCAGTGCAAGACAGGGGGCGATGAATGAG.

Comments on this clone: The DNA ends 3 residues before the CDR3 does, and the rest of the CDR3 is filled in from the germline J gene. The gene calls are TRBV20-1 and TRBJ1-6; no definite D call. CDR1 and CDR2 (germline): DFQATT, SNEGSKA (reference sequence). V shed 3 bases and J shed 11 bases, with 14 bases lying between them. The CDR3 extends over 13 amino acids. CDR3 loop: CSARTDSRTPLHF. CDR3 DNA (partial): TGCAGTGCTAGGACGGACTCACGGACACCC.

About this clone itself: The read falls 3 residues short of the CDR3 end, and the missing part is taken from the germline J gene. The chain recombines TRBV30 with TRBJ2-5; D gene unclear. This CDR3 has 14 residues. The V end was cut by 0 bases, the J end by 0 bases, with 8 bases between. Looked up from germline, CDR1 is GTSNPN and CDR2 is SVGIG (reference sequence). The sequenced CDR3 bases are TGTGCCTGGAGTGTATTGCGGAACCAAGAGACC. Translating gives CAWSVLRNQET. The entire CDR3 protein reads CAWSVLRNQETQYF.

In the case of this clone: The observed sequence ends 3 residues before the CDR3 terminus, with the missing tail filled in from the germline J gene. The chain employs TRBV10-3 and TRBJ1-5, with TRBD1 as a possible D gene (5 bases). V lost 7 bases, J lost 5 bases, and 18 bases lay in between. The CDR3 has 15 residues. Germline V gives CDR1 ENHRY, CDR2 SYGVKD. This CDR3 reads CAIKYGGTLDQPQHF. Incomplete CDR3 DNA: TGTGCCATCAAATACGGGGGGACCCTAGATCAGCCC.

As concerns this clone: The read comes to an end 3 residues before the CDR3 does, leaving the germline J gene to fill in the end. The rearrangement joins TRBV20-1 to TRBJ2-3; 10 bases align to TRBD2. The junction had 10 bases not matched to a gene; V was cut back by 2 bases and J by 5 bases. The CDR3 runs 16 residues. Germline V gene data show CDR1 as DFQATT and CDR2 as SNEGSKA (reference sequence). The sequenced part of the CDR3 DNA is TGCAGTGCTAGAAGGTCTAGCGGGAGTACCAGAGATACG. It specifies CSARRSSGSTRDT. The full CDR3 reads CSARRSSGSTRDTQYF.

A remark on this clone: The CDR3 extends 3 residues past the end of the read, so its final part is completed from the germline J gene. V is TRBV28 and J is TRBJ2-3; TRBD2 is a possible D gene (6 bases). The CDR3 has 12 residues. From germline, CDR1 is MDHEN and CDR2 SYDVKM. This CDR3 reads CASSLSSGAQYF. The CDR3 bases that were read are TGTGCCAGCAGTTTAAGCTCGGGGGCG.

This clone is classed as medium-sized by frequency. CDR3 sequence: CSVIQGAKNIQYF. CDR3 DNA (partial): TGCAGCGTTATACAGGGGGCCAAAAACATT. The V and J genes are TRBV29-1 and TRBJ2-4; TRBD1 matches at 7 bases. Read coverage stops 3 residues before the CDR3 terminus; the germline J gene supplies the remainder. CDR3 size: 13 residues. Germline trimming cut 5 bases from V and 1 base from J; bases unmatched to any gene: 2. Germline V gene lookup returns CDR1 SQVTM and CDR2 ANQGSEA.

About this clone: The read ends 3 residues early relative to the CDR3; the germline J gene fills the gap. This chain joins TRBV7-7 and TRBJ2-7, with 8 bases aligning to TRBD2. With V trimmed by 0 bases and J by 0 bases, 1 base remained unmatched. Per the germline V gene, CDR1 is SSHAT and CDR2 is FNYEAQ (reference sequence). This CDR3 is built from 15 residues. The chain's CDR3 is CASSLASGVSYEQYF. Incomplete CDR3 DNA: TGTGCCAGCAGCTTAGCTAGCGGGGTCTCCTACGAG.